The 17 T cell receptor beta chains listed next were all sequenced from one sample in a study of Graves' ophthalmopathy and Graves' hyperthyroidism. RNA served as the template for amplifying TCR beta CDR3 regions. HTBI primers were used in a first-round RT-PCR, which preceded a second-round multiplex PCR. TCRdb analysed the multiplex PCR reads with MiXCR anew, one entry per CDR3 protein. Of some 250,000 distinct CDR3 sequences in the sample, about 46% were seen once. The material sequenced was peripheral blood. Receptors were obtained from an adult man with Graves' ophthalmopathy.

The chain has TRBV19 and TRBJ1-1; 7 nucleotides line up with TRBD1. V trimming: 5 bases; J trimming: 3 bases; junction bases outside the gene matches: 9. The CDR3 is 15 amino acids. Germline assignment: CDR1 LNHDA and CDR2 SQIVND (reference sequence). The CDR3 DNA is TGTGCCAGTAGTTTTCAGCGACAGGGCTACACTGAAGCTTTCTTT. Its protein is CASSFQRQGYTEAFF.

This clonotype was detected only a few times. In DNA form, the CDR3 reads TGCGCCAGCAGCCAAGTCCCCCGCGGGAAACTGTTTTTT. Protein: CASSQVPRGKLFF. This sequence joins TRBV4-1 and TRBJ1-4; D ambiguous. This CDR3 has 13 residues. Per the germline V gene, CDR1 is MGHRA and CDR2 is YSYEKL. The V gene lost 1 base and the J gene lost 11 bases, with 11 bases spanning the gap.

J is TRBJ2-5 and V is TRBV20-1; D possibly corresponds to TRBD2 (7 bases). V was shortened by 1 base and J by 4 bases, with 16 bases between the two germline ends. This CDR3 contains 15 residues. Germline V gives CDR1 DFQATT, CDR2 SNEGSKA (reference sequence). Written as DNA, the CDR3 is TGCAGTGCTAGAGTGGGGGGGGCTGCAGGAGAGACCCAGTACTTC. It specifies CSARVGGAAGETQYF.

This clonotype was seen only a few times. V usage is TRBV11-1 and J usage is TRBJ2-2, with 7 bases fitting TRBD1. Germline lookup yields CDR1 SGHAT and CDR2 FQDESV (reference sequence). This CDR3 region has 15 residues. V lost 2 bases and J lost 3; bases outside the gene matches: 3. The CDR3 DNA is TGTGCCAGCAGCTTAACACAGGGGTACACCGGGGAGCTGTTTTTT. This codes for CASSLTQGYTGELFF.

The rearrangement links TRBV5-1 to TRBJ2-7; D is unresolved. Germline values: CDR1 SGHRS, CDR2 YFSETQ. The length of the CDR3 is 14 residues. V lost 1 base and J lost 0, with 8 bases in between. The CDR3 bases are TGCGCCAGCAGCTTGCACAGTACCTCCTACGAGCAGTACTTC. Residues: CASSLHSTSYEQYF.

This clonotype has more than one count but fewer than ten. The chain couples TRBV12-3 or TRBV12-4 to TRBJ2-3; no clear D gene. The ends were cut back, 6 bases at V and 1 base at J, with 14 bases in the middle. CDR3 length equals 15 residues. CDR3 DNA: TGTGCCAGCAGCGTAGTTGGGGTTGGCACAGATACGCAGTATTTT. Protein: CASSVVGVGTDTQYF.

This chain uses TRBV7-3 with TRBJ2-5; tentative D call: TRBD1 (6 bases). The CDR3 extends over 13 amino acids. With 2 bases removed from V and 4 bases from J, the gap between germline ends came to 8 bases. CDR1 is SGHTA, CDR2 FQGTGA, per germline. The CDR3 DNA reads TGTGCCAGCAGCTTATTCAGGGGAGAGACCCAGTACTTC. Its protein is CASSLFRGETQYF.

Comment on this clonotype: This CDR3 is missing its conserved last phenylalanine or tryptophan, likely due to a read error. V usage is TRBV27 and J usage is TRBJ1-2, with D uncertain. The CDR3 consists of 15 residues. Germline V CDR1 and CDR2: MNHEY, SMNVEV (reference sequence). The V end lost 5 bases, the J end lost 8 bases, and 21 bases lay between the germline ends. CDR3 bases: TGTGCCAGCAGTCCCAGTCCCGGGAGGAGGGAAGGCTACACCCTC. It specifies CASSPSPGRREGYTL.

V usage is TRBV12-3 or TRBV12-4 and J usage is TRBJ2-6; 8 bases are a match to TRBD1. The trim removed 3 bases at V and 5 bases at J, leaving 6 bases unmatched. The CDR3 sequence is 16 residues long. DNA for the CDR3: TGTGCCAGCAGTTTCACCGACAGGGGTCGGGCCAACGTCCTGACTTTC. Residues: CASSFTDRGRANVLTF.

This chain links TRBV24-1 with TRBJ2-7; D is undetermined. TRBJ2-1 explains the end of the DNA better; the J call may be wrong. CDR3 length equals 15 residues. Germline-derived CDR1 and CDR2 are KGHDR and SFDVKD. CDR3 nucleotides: TGTGCCACCAGTGACCGACCCGCAACGGACAATGAGCAGTTCTTC. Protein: CATSDRPATDNEQFF.

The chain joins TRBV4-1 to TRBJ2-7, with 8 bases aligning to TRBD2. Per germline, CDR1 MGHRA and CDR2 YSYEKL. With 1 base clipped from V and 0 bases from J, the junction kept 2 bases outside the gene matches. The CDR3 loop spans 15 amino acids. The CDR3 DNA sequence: TGCGCCAGCAGCCAAGTGCGGGAGGTCTCCTACGAGCAGTACTTC. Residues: CASSQVREVSYEQYF.

CDR3 sequence reads: CASSLGGASGSYEQYF. CDR3 DNA: TGTGCCAGCAGCTTGGGGGGGGCTAGCGGGAGCTACGAGCAGTACTTC. This chain joins TRBV5-8 and TRBJ2-7; 10 nucleotides line up with TRBD2. V shed 0 bases, J shed 3 bases, and the junction held 6 bases outside the gene matches. Germline CDR1 and CDR2: SGHTS and YDEGEE. The CDR3 loop spans 16 amino acids.

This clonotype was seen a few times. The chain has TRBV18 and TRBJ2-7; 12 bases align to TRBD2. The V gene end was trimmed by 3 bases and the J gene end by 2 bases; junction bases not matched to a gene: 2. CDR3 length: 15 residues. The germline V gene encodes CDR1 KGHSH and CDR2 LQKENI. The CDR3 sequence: CASSPTSGSTYEQYF. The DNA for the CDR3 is TGTGCCAGCTCACCGACTAGCGGGAGCACCTACGAGCAGTACTTC.

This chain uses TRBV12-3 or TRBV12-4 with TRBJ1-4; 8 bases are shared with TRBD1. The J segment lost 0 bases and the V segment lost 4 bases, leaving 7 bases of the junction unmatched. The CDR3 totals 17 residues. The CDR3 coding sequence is TGTGCCAGCAGTTACTCCGAACAGGGGGCAACTAATGAAAAACTGTTTTTT. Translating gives CASSYSEQGATNEKLFF.

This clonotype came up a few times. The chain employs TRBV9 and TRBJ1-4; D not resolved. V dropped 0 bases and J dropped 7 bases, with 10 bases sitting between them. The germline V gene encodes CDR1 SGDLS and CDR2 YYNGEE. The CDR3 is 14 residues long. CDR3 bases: TGTGCCAGCAGCGTAGGCGGACGGATTGAAAAACTGTTTTTT. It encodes CASSVGGRIEKLFF.

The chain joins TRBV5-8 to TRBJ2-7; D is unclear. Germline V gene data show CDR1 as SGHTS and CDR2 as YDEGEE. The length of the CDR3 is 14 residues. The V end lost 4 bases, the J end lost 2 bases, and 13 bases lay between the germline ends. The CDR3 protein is CASSPDDDTYEQYF. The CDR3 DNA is TGTGCCAGCAGCCCAGACGACGACACCTACGAGCAGTACTTC.

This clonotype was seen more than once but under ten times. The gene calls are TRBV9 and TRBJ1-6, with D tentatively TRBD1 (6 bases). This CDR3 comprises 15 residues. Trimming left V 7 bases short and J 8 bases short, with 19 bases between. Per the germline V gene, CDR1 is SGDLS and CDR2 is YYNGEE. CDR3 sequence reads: CASSPPQGIDSPLHF. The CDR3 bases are TGTGCCAGCTCACCACCGCAGGGGATAGATTCACCCCTCCACTTT.